This TCR beta chain was sequenced for a study of T cells after yellow fever vaccination. This clonotype has just a few counts. MiXCR, applied by TCRdb to the 5' RACE reads, yields one record per CDR3 protein. The table has about 210,000 distinct CDR3 sequences, under 3.5% seen once. The length of the CDR3 is 15 residues. Germline loops: CDR1 SEHNR, CDR2 FQNEAQ (reference sequence). The ends were cut back, 8 bases at V and 4 bases at J, with 15 bases in the middle. The origin of this receptor is a man between 18 and 35 years old who received the YFV17D yellow fever vaccine. Here the sequenced sample was CD4+ T cells sorted from PBMCs, taken 10 days after the yellow fever booster vaccination. V gene TRBV7-9 combines with J gene TRBJ2-6; D call uncertain. The CDR3 protein is CASEPRVTGANVLTF. CDR3 DNA sequence: TGTGCCAGCGAACCACGGGTCACAGGGGCCAACGTCCTGACTTTC.